This T cell receptor (beta chain) comes out of a study of control samples from healthy donors and cancer patients (TCRdb year 2020). On this clone itself: This receptor's antigen is unknown. No clone much larger than this one lies a single base away; base qualities are absent.

The library was made by the immunoSEQ multiplex PCR assay. TCRdb mirrors the immuneACCESS table, restricted to in-frame sequences. Some clones are absent from its copies; in checked studies, under half trace to an unresolved V gene, and the reason for the others is unknown. Recorded for this sample are 140,000 to 150,000 clones; roughly 93% of them occurred a single time. Together, the top ten hold more than 4.5% of the sample. The germline V gene specifies SGHTA as CDR1 and FQGNSA as CDR2. Trimming removed 1 base from V and 1 base from J; the gene matches leave 7 bases unexplained. The CDR3 holds 18 amino acids from the cysteine to the phenylalanine. Left in the record is the CDR3 DNA by itself, 54 bases read in frame from the first base.

The sequence came from a man younger than 35 in good health. Sequencing was performed on blood. This chain joins TRBV7-2 to TRBJ1-6; TRBD1 agrees with 7 junctional bases. The encoded CDR3 is CASSLVTGSLSYNSPLHF. The DNA sequence is given as TGTGCCAGCAGCTTAGTGACAGGGAGTCTATCCTATAATTCACCCCTCCACTTT.